A selection of T cell receptor beta chains follows, all from one sample in a study of regulatory T cells in long-lasting Graves disease. In TCRdb, the multiplex PCR reads were re-called with MiXCR into one record per CDR3 protein. The table has more than 300,000 distinct CDR3 sequences, roughly a sixth seen once. The source material was peripheral blood mononuclear cells (PBMCs), sampled at new diagnosis, from a patient treated with antithyroid drugs. All receptors come from a female donor with Graves disease. The CDR3 runs from the conserved cysteine through the conserved F or W. Each record gives: J gene, D gene, V gene, clone size, CDR3 protein, CDR3 DNA. The D gene is left open where the match is weak. Only part of the rows carry a size: once, few, many, or a class if the clone is expanded.

TRBJ2-7 TRBD1 TRBV19 . CAAKAAPGDRAYF TGTGCCGCAAAAGCAGCGCCAGGGGACAGGGCGTACTTC
TRBJ2-7 . TRBV27 many CASSLSDTTTYEQYF TGTGCCAGCAGCCTTAGCGACACGACCACTTACGAGCAGTACTTC
TRBJ2-7 TRBD2 TRBV11-3 . CASSSSSGRYEQYF TGTGCCAGCAGCTCGTCTAGCGGAAGATACGAGCAGTACTTC
TRBJ1-1 . TRBV4-1 many CASSQEGQNTEAFF TGCGCCAGCAGCCAAGAGGGGCAGAACACTGAAGCTTTCTTT
TRBJ2-3 TRBD2 TRBV20-1 . CSARDSSTGGSTDTQYF TGCAGTGCTAGAGATTCTTCTACGGGGGGGAGCACAGATACGCAGTATTTT
TRBJ1-1 . TRBV19 few CASSASHLGAGNTEAFF TGTGCCAGTAGTGCCTCACACCTAGGGGCCGGTAATACTGAAGCTTTCTTT
TRBJ1-2 TRBD1 TRBV25-1 many CASSVLGQGNYGYTF TGTGCCAGCAGCGTTCTGGGACAGGGCAACTATGGCTACACCTTC
TRBJ1-1 . TRBV7-9 many CASSSIGWLNTEAFF TGTGCCAGCAGCTCGATAGGATGGTTGAACACTGAAGCTTTCTTT
TRBJ2-3 TRBD2 TRBV20-1 many CSAPAGLTDTQYF TGCAGTGCCCCAGCGGGATTAACAGATACGCAGTATTTT
TRBJ2-6 . TRBV12-3/TRBV12-4 many CASTQTARSGANVLTF TGTGCCAGCACCCAGACGGCCCGCTCTGGGGCCAACGTCCTGACTTTC
TRBJ2-4 . TRBV6-2/TRBV6-3 few CASQSTPGIQYF TGTGCCAGCCAATCCACCCCAGGCATTCAGTACTTC
TRBJ2-7 TRBD1 TRBV4-1 . CASSLEQGALYEQYF TGCGCCAGCAGCCTCGAACAGGGGGCACTCTACGAGCAGTACTTC
TRBJ1-4 . TRBV12-3/TRBV12-4 many CASGTSVKQLFF TGTGCCAGCGGTACCTCAGTAAAACAACTGTTTTTT